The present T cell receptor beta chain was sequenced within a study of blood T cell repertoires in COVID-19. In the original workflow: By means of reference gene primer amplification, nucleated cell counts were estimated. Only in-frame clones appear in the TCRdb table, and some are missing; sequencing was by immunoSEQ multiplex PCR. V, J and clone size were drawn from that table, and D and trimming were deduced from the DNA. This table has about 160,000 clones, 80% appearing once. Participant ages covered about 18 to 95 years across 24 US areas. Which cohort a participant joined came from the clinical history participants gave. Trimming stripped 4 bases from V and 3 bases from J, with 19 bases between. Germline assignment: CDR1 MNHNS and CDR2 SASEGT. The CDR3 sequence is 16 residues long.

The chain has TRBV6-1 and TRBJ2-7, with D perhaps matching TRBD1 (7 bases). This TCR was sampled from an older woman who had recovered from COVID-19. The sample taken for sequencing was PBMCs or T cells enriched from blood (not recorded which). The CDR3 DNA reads TGTGCCAGCAGTGGGAGGGGGCCAGGGGTCTACTACGAGCAGTACTTC. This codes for CASSGRGPGVYYEQYF.